These 14 T cell receptor beta chains originate from one sample sequenced in a study of cytomegalovirus exposure and HLA in healthy donors. Primers included in the PCR were 60 Vbeta and 13 Jbeta primers. Assay: immunoSEQ multiplex PCR; the TCRdb copy retains only in-frame clones and omits some. The sample consists of roughly 180,000 clones, 75% to 90% of them appearing once. The source material was PBMCs. The source of these receptors is a man aged 18 to 30 in good health and CMV-seropositive.

The rearrangement joins TRBV18 to TRBJ2-2; TRBD2 might be the D (6 bases). The CDR3 length is 16 residues. In germline, CDR1 is KGHSH, CDR2 LQKENI. The V gene lost 5 bases and the J gene lost 0 bases, with 13 bases spanning the gap. Here the CDR3 DNA reads TGTGCCAGCTCATCCCAGGGACTTACGAACACCGGGGAGCTGTTTTTT. Encoded protein: CASSSQGLTNTGELFF.

The chain recombines TRBV2 with TRBJ1-1, with D unclear. The CDR3 covers 13 residues. Germline CDR1 SNHLY, CDR2 FYNNEI. V lost 4 bases, J lost 1 base, and 7 bases lay in between. The CDR3 sequence is CASSAERNTEAFF. The CDR3 nucleotides are TGTGCCAGCAGTGCAGAAAGGAACACTGAAGCTTTCTTT.

The chain uses TRBV2 and TRBJ1-5, with TRBD1 matching 7 bases. J gave up 3 bases and V 4 bases, and 3 bases lay outside the gene matches. The CDR3 is 14 amino acids. Germline-derived CDR1 and CDR2 are SNHLY and FYNNEI. CDR3 protein: CASSARGNNQPQHF. The CDR3 region has the DNA TGTGCCAGCAGTGCCAGGGGGAACAATCAGCCCCAGCATTTT.

This clone showed up just a few times. CDR3: CASSYSIGQGVPPLHF. In nucleotides, the CDR3 is TGTGCCAGCAGTTACTCGATCGGGCAGGGTGTGCCACCCCTCCACTTT. This chain uses TRBV6-5 with TRBJ1-6; tentative D call: TRBD1 (5 bases). CDR3 length equals 16 residues. CDR1 and CDR2 from the germline V gene are MNHEY and SVGAGI. V lost 0 bases and J 11 bases, leaving 17 bases between the germline ends.

The J gene is TRBJ2-1, the V gene TRBV9, with no clear D. The V gene's germline CDR1 is SGDLS and CDR2 YYNGEE. Trimming shortened V by 3 bases and J by 4 bases, and 5 bases separated the two germline ends. The CDR3 length is 12 residues. The CDR3 loop reads CASSAQYNEQFF. DNA of the CDR3: TGTGCCAGCAGCGCCCAATACAATGAGCAGTTCTTC.

V is TRBV15 and J is TRBJ2-5; possibly TRBD2 for D (5 bases). Germline V gives CDR1 LNHNV, CDR2 YYDKDF (reference sequence). The CDR3 covers 13 residues. V lost 5 bases to trimming and J lost 2 bases, with 9 bases between them. DNA for the CDR3: TGTGCCACCAGCGCCCGGGAACAAGAGACCCAGTACTTC. Protein: CATSAREQETQYF.

The CDR3 sequence is CASSPLSRDYGYTF. For the CDR3, the DNA is TGTGCCAGCAGCCCCTTATCCAGGGACTATGGCTACACCTTC. The chain joins TRBV7-8 to TRBJ1-2, with D possibly matching TRBD1 (5 bases). Germline V CDR1 and CDR2: SGHVS, FQNEAQ. The V end lost 5 bases, the J end lost 3 bases, and 13 bases lay between the germline ends. There are 14 residues in the CDR3.

The V gene is TRBV4-1, the J gene TRBJ2-3, with a weak D call TRBD2 (7 bases). The CDR3 covers 19 residues. Germline lookup yields CDR1 MGHRA and CDR2 YSYEKL. The germline V and J ends were trimmed by 4 bases and 0 bases, with 23 bases remaining between them. In nucleotides, the CDR3 is TGCGCCAGCAGCCCCCCGAGTGGGGGGGCCAGTCTAAGCACAGATACGCAGTATTTT. Protein sequence: CASSPPSGGASLSTDTQYF.

This sequence joins TRBV9 and TRBJ1-2; D gene uncertain. The germline V and J ends were trimmed by 4 bases and 5 bases, with 9 bases remaining between them. Germline CDR1 SGDLS, CDR2 YYNGEE. There are 12 residues in the CDR3. In DNA, the CDR3 is TGTGCCAGCAGCACCCAGGCGTATGGCTACACCTTC. This translates into CASSTQAYGYTF. Variable domain in full (rest from reference TRBV9 and TRBJ1-2): DSGVTQTPKHLITATGQRVTLRCSPRSGDLSVYWYQQSLDQGLQFLIQYYNGEERAKGNILERFSAQQFPDLHSELNLSSLELGDSALYFCASSTQAYGYTFGSGTRLTVV.

The CDR3 DNA sequence: TGTGCCAGCAGCAGAACTCCGGGACAGGGGAGGTATCAGCCCCAGCATTTT. It translates to CASSRTPGQGRYQPQHF. The chain carries TRBV27 and TRBJ1-5; 10 bases are a match to TRBD1. V lost 6 bases and J lost 5; bases outside the gene matches: 13. The CDR3 runs to 17 residues. Germline CDR1 and CDR2: MNHEY and SMNVEV (reference sequence).

The sample holds one count of this clone. This chain joins TRBV7-3 and TRBJ1-2; tentative D call: TRBD1 (5 bases). Germline-derived CDR1 and CDR2 are SGHTA and FQGTGA. This CDR3 is built from 15 residues. V lost 2 bases to trimming and J lost 0 bases, with 10 bases between them. CDR3 nucleotides: TGTGCCAGCAGCTTAGGTTCAGGGCCTAACTATGGCTACACCTTC. Translation: CASSLGSGPNYGYTF.

This clone was recorded a few times. V is TRBV5-1 and J is TRBJ1-4; D gene ambiguous. Germline lookup yields CDR1 SGHRS and CDR2 YFSETQ. CDR3 length equals 14 residues. Trimming removed 0 bases at V and 0 bases at J, with 3 bases between. The CDR3 nucleotides are TGCGCCAGCAGCTTGGCAGCAACTAATGAAAAACTGTTTTTT. Translating it yields CASSLAATNEKLFF. The full variable domain, with the rest looked up from reference TRBV5-1 and TRBJ1-4, is KAGVTQTPRYLIKTRGQQVTLSCSPISGHRSVSWYQQTPGQGLQFLFEYFSETQRNKGNFPGRFSGRQFSNSRSEMNVSTLELGDSALYLCASSLAATNEKLFFGSGTQLSVL.

V gene TRBV5-1 combines with J gene TRBJ2-2; weak D call: TRBD1 (6 bases). With 3 bases removed from V and 4 bases from J, the gap between germline ends came to 16 bases. The length of the CDR3 is 16 residues. The germline CDR1 and CDR2 sequences are SGHRS and YFSETQ. CDR3 loop: CASSSTGFSGTGELFF. CDR3 sequence (DNA): TGCGCCAGCAGCTCTACAGGGTTTTCTGGCACCGGGGAGCTGTTTTTT. Together with reference TRBV5-1 and TRBJ2-2, the CDR3 gives the full variable domain: KAGVTQTPRYLIKTRGQQVTLSCSPISGHRSVSWYQQTPGQGLQFLFEYFSETQRNKGNFPGRFSGRQFSNSRSEMNVSTLELGDSALYLCASSSTGFSGTGELFFGEGSRLTVL.

The gene calls are TRBV30 and TRBJ1-2; D is possibly TRBD1 (6 bases). CDR3 size: 16 residues. Germline CDR1 GTSNPN, CDR2 SVGIG (reference sequence). Trimming pared 4 bases from V and 7 bases from J, leaving 25 bases between. This CDR3 reads CAWILGGGAGASGYTF. The DNA of the CDR3 is TGTGCCTGGATCTTAGGCGGGGGTGCGGGGGCTTCTGGCTACACCTTC.